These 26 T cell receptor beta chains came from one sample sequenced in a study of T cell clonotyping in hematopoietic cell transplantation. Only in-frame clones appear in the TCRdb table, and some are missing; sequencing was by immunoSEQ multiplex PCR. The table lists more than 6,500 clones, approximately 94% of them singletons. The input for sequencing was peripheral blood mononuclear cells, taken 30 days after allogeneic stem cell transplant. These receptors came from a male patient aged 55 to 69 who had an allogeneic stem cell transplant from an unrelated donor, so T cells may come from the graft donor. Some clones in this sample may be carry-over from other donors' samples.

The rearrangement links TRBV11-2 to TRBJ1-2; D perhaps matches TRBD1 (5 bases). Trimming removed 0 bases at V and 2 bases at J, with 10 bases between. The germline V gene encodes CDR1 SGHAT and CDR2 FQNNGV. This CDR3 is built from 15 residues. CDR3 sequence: CASSLDLWGNYGYTF. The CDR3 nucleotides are TGTGCCAGCAGCTTAGATCTTTGGGGGAACTATGGCTACACCTTC.

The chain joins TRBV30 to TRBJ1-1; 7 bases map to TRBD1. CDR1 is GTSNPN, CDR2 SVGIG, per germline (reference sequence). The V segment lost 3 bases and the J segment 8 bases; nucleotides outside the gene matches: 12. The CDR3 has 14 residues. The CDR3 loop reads CAWRRRGGGLEAFF. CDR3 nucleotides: TGTGCCTGGAGAAGGCGGGGAGGGGGCCTAGAAGCTTTCTTT.

This CDR3 is CASSRGLAEYNEQFF. CDR3 coding DNA: TGCGCCAGCAGCAGAGGACTAGCAGAATACAATGAGCAGTTCTTC. The V gene is TRBV4-3, the J gene TRBJ2-1; 8 bases fit TRBD2. Germline loops: CDR1 LGHNA, CDR2 YSLEER. Trimming at V came to 5 bases and at J to 4 bases, leaving 7 bases not matched to a gene. There are 15 residues in the CDR3.

The CDR3 reads CASSQVGNRNTQYF. CDR3 coding DNA: TGCGCCAGCAGCCAAGTTGGAAACCGAAATACGCAGTATTTT. The chain is built from TRBV4-1 and TRBJ2-3; unclear D gene. CDR3 size: 14 residues. Germline CDR1 and CDR2: MGHRA and YSYEKL. Trimming took off 1 base at V and 7 bases at J, with 12 bases between the two ends.

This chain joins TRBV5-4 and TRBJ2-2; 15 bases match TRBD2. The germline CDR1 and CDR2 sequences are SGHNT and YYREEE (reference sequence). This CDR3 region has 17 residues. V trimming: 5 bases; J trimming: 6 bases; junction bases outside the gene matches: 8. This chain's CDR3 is CASRTGTSGRKAGELFF. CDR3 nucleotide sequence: TGTGCCAGCAGAACCGGGACTAGCGGGAGGAAGGCCGGGGAGCTGTTTTTT.

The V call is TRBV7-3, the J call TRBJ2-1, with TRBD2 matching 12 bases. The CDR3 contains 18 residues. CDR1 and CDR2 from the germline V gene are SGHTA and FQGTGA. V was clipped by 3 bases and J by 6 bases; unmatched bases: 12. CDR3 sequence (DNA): TGTGCCAGCAGCTTGTTGTTTTCGGGACTAGCGGGCCTCAATGAGCAGTTCTTC. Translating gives CASSLLFSGLAGLNEQFF.

The CDR3 reads CASSPRTFSGNTIYF. The CDR3 DNA reads TGTGCCAGCTCACCTCGGACCTTCTCTGGAAACACCATATATTTT. The chain couples TRBV18 to TRBJ1-3; D remains unclear. The V gene's germline CDR1 is KGHSH and CDR2 LQKENI. V was cut by 3 bases and J by 0 bases, with 9 bases left in between. This CDR3 has 15 residues.

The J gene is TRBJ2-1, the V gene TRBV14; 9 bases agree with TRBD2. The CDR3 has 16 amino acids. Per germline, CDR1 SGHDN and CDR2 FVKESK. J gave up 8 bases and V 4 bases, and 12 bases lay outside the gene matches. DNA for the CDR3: TGTGCCAGCAGCCGCCGGCTAGCGGGATTGGGTGATGAGCAGTTCTTC. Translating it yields CASSRRLAGLGDEQFF.

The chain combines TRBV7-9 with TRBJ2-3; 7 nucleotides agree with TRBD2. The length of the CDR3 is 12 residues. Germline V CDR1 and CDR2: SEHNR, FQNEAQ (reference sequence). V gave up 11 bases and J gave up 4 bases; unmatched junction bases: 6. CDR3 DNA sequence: TGTGCCGAGACCCGGGAGGCAGATACGCAGTATTTT. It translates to CAETREADTQYF.

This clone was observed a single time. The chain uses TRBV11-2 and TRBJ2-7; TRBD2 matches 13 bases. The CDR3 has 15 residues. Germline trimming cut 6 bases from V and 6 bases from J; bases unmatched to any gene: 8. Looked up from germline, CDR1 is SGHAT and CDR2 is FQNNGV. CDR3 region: CASRAGTSGTSEQYF. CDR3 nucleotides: TGTGCCAGCAGAGCCGGGACTAGCGGGACTTCCGAGCAGTACTTC.

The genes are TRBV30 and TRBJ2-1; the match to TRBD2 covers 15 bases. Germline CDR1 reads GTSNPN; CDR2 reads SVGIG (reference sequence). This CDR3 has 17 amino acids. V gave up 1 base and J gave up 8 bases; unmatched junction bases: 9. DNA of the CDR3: TGTGCCTGGAGTGCCTCCCGGACTAGCGGGAGGGGGGATGAGCAGTTCTTC. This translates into CAWSASRTSGRGDEQFF.

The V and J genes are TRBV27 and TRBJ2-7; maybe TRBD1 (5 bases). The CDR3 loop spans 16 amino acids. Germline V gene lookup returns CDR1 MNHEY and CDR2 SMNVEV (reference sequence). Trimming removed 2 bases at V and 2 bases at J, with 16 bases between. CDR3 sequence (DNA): TGTGCCAGCAGTTTAACAAACCTTGACAGACCCTACGAGCAGTACTTC. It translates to CASSLTNLDRPYEQYF.

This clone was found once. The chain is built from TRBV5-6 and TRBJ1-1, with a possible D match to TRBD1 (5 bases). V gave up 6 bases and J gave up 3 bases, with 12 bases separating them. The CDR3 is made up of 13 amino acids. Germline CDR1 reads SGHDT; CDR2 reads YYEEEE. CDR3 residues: CASNSGAYTEAFF. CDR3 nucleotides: TGTGCCAGCAACTCCGGGGCTTACACTGAAGCTTTCTTT.

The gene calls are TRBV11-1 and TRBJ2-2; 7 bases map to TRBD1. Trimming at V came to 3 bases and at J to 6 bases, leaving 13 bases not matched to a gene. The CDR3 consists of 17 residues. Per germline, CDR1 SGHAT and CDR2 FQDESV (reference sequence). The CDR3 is CASSFEVWGTVSGELFF. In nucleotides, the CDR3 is TGTGCCAGCAGCTTCGAAGTGTGGGGGACAGTCTCCGGGGAGCTGTTTTTT.

The CDR3 DNA reads TGTGCCAGCAGCTTGGGGGGGACAGGGTCGGAAAAACTGTTTTTT. Its protein product is CASSLGGTGSEKLFF. This sequence joins TRBV5-4 and TRBJ1-4, with 9 bases identical to TRBD1. Losses at the gene ends were 0 bases for V and 8 bases for J; bases not matched to a gene: 5. The germline gives CDR1 SGHNT, CDR2 YYREEE (reference sequence). The CDR3 extends over 15 amino acids.

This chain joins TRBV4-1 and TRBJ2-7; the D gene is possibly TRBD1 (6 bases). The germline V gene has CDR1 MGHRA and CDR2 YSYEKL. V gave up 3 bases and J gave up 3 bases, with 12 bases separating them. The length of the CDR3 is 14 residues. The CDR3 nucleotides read TGCGCCAGCAGCCACCCGGACAGAGTCTACGAGCAGTACTTC. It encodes CASSHPDRVYEQYF.

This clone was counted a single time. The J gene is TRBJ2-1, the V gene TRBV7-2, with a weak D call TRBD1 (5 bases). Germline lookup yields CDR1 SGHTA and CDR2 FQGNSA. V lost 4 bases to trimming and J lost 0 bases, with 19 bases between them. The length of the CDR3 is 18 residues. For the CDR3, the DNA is TGTGCCAGCAGCTCCTCCTATTCTGGGGCTAGCTCCTACAATGAGCAGTTCTTC. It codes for CASSSSYSGASSYNEQFF.

The CDR3 loop reads CASSLYGMGAGVSLRASNEQFF. The CDR3 DNA sequence: TGTGCCAGCAGTTTATATGGGATGGGGGCGGGAGTTTCTCTGAGAGCATCCAATGAGCAGTTCTTC. The chain is built from TRBV27 and TRBJ2-1; D perhaps matches TRBD2 (7 bases). CDR1 is MNHEY and CDR2 is SMNVEV in the germline V gene (reference sequence). The CDR3 runs 22 residues. V lost 1 base, J lost 6 bases, and 34 bases lay in between.

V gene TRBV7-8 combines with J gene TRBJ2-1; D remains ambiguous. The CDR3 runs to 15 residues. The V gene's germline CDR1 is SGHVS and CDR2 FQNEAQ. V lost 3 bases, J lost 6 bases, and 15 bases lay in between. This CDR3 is CASSLIRARLNEQFF. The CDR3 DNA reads TGTGCCAGCAGCTTGATTAGGGCTAGACTCAATGAGCAGTTCTTC.

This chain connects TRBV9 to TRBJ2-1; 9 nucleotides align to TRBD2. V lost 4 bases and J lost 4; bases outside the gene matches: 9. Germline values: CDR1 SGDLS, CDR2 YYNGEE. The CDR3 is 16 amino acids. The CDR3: CASSSSGTSSYNEQFF. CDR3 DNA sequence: TGTGCCAGCAGCTCCTCCGGGACTAGCTCTTACAATGAGCAGTTCTTC. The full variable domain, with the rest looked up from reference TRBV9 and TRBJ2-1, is DSGVTQTPKHLITATGQRVTLRCSPRSGDLSVYWYQQSLDQGLQFLIQYYNGEERAKGNILERFSAQQFPDLHSELNLSSLELGDSALYFCASSSSGTSSYNEQFFGPGTRLTVL.

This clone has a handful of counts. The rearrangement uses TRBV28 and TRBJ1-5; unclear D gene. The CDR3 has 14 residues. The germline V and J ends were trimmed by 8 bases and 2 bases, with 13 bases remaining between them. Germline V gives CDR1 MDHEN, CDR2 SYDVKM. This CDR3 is CASLKRTGNQPQHF. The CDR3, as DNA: TGTGCCAGCCTTAAAAGGACCGGCAATCAGCCCCAGCATTTT.

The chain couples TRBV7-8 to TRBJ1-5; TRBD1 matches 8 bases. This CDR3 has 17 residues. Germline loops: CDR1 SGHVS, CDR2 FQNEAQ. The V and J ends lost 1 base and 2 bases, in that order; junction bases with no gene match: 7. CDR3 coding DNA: TGTGCCAGCAGCTTAGGAATAGACAGGGGCCGCAATCAGCCCCAGCATTTT. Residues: CASSLGIDRGRNQPQHF.

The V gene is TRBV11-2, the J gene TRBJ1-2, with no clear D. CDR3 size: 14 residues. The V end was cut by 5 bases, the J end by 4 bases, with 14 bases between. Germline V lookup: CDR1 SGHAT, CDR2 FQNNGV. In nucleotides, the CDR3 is TGTGCCAGCAGCCCAGCCCCTGGGAGCTATGGCTACACCTTC. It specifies CASSPAPGSYGYTF.

The chain's CDR3 is CASSQVERSTDTQYF. CDR3 DNA sequence: TGTGCCAGCAGCCAAGTGGAGCGGAGCACAGATACGCAGTATTTT. The chain links TRBV4-2 to TRBJ2-3, with D maybe TRBD2 (5 bases). CDR1 and CDR2 from the germline V gene are LGHNA and YNFKEQ. This CDR3 comprises 15 residues. V dropped 1 base and J dropped 0 bases, with 8 bases sitting between them.

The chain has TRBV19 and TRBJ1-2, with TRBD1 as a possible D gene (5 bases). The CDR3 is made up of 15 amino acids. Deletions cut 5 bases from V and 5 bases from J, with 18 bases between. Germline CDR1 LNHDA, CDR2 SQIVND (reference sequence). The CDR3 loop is CASSVRGLSGYGYTF. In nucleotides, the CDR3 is TGTGCCAGTAGTGTCCGGGGCCTTAGCGGTTATGGCTACACCTTC. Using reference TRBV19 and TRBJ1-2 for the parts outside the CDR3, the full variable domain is DGGITQSPKYLFRKEGQNVTLSCEQNLNHDAMYWYRQDPGQGLRLIYYSQIVNDFQKGDIAEGYSVSREKKESFPLTVTSAQKNPTAFYLCASSVRGLSGYGYTFGSGTRLTVV.

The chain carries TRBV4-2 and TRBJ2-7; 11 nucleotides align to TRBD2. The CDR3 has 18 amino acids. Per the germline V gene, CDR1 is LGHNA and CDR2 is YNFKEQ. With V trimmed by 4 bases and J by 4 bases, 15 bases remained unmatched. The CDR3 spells CASSPRPSGLAGKYEQYF. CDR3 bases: TGTGCCAGCAGCCCTCGCCCATCAGGACTAGCGGGCAAATACGAGCAGTACTTC.